The 32 T cell receptor beta chains in this list originate from one sample, sequenced in a study of spatial heterogeneity in lung cancer. Documented time point: sample taken at primary tumor resection. The input material, whole RNA from tumor, nontumor lung or frozen PBMC, was sequenced unsorted. TCRdb reprocessed the 5' RACE reads via MiXCR and lists one record per CDR3 protein. Of around 92,000 distinct CDR3 sequences in the sample, about 12% are singletons; the top ten hold about 38%. Sample: PBMCs, taken at surgery. All receptors derive from a male donor with early-stage non-small cell lung cancer.

This clonotype was observed a single time. This chain links TRBV7-9 with TRBJ2-3; a weak D match, TRBD2 (5 bases). V dropped 4 bases and J dropped 4 bases, with 12 bases sitting between them. Germline V gene lookup returns CDR1 SEHNR and CDR2 FQNEAQ (reference sequence). The CDR3 runs to 14 residues. The CDR3 DNA reads as TGTGCCAGCAGCTCGACTACTAGGTCAGATACGCAGTATTTT. Protein product: CASSSTTRSDTQYF.

This clonotype has more than one count but fewer than ten. This chain connects TRBV12-3 or TRBV12-4 to TRBJ1-1; D gene uncertain. Trimming took 8 bases from V and 3 from J, leaving 16 bases between them. The CDR3 length is 14 residues. The CDR3 loop is CASVRLTADTEAFF. In DNA form, the CDR3 reads TGTGCCAGCGTGAGACTCACAGCGGACACTGAAGCTTTCTTT.

There are a few counts of this clonotype. The V call is TRBV6-2 or TRBV6-3, the J call TRBJ2-3; D is unresolved. The CDR3 has 14 residues. V was trimmed by 6 bases and J by 2 bases, leaving 12 bases between them. Germline V gene data show CDR1 as MNHEY and CDR2 as SVGEGT. CDR3: CASRVLADTDTQYF. Here the CDR3 DNA reads TGTGCCAGCAGAGTCCTTGCTGACACAGATACGCAGTATTTT.

This clonotype was seen a few times. This chain links TRBV6-1 with TRBJ1-6, with 7 bases lining up with TRBD1. Per the germline V gene, CDR1 is MNHNS and CDR2 is SASEGT. V lost 10 bases, J lost 7 bases, and 10 bases stayed unmatched. This CDR3 spans 14 amino acids. CDR3 DNA: TGTGCCACCCTCCCCGGGACAGAAAATTCACCCCTCCACTTT. Amino acids: CATLPGTENSPLHF.

The V and J genes are TRBV6-2 or TRBV6-3 and TRBJ1-5, with a possible D match to TRBD1 (5 bases). The V end was cut by 2 bases, the J end by 2 bases, with 16 bases between. CDR3 length: 17 amino acids. In germline, CDR1 is MNHEY, CDR2 SVGEGT. The CDR3, as DNA: TGTGCCAGCAGTTACGGGAGGGACCCTCCCGGCAATCAGCCCCAGCATTTT. Protein product: CASSYGRDPPGNQPQHF.

The gene calls are TRBV11-2 and TRBJ1-1; a possible D gene is TRBD1 (5 bases). Per germline, CDR1 SGHAT and CDR2 FQNNGV. Trimming removed 4 bases from V and 1 base from J, with 16 bases in between. The CDR3 is 16 residues long. CDR3 loop: CASSWDAGGGNTEAFF. The CDR3 nucleotides are TGTGCCAGCAGCTGGGATGCGGGGGGAGGGAACACTGAAGCTTTCTTT.

The rearrangement links TRBV4-2 to TRBJ2-4; unclear D gene. The germline V gene encodes CDR1 LGHNA and CDR2 YNFKEQ. The V and J ends lost 1 base and 3 bases respectively, with 7 bases between them. The CDR3 extends over 14 amino acids. CDR3 nucleotide sequence: TGTGCCAGCAGCCAAGGGCTGGACAAAAACATTCAGTACTTC. Translation gives CASSQGLDKNIQYF.

This sequence joins TRBV24-1 and TRBJ2-3; TRBD1 is a possible D gene (6 bases). The CDR3 loop spans 17 amino acids. V lost 4 bases, J lost 3 bases, and 19 bases lay in between. Germline lookup yields CDR1 KGHDR and CDR2 SFDVKD. CDR3 sequence reads: CATSDPLDRKGTDTQYF. The DNA of the CDR3 is TGTGCCACCAGTGACCCCCTCGACAGGAAAGGGACAGATACGCAGTATTTT.

V is TRBV7-9 and J is TRBJ2-3, with 13 bases matching TRBD2. CDR1 is SEHNR, CDR2 FQNEAQ, per germline (reference sequence). Unmatched junction bases numbered 8, after V lost 4 bases and J lost 7 bases. This CDR3 spans 16 amino acids. CDR3 DNA: TGTGCCAGCAGCTCGGGACTAGCGGGGAAGGGGCATACGCAGTATTTT. Protein sequence: CASSSGLAGKGHTQYF.

The chain links TRBV29-1 to TRBJ2-7, with D possibly being TRBD1 (5 bases). CDR1 and CDR2 from the germline V gene are SQVTM and ANQGSEA. CDR3 length: 14 residues. The germline V and J ends were trimmed by 3 bases and 2 bases, with 14 bases remaining between them. The CDR3: CSVEGQGTPYEQYF. In DNA form, the CDR3 reads TGCAGCGTTGAGGGGCAGGGTACCCCCTACGAGCAGTACTTC.

This clonotype was detected ten times or more. The V and J genes are TRBV12-3 or TRBV12-4 and TRBJ2-1; 7 positions match TRBD1. V was clipped by 5 bases and J by 12 bases; unmatched bases: 7. This CDR3 contains 12 residues. The CDR3: CASSLLGQVQFF. The CDR3 DNA reads TGTGCCAGCAGTCTTTTAGGACAGGTGCAGTTCTTC.

In its sample, this clonotype was seen a few times. V and J are TRBV6-1 and TRBJ1-4; no reliable D call. CDR1 and CDR2 (germline): MNHNS, SASEGT. V dropped 9 bases and J dropped 2 bases, with 10 bases sitting between them. The CDR3 is made up of 13 amino acids. The CDR3 nucleotides read TGTGCCAGGAACAACATTACTAATGAAAAACTGTTTTTT. Protein sequence: CARNNITNEKLFF.

This chain links TRBV7-2 with TRBJ2-3; possibly TRBD1 for D (6 bases). The length of the CDR3 is 14 residues. Trimming pared 6 bases from V and 1 base from J, leaving 11 bases between. Germline V CDR1 and CDR2: SGHTA, FQGNSA. CDR3 sequence: CASSSKGGTDTQYF. The CDR3 nucleotides read TGTGCCAGCAGTAGTAAGGGGGGCACAGATACGCAGTATTTT. Based on the CDR3 plus reference TRBV7-2 and TRBJ2-3, the full variable domain is GAGVSQSPSNKVTEKGKDVELRCDPISGHTALYWYRQSLGQGLEFLIYFQGNSAPDKSGLPSDRFSAERTGGSVSTLTIQRTQQEDSAVYLCASSSKGGTDTQYFGPGTRLTVL.

The chain couples TRBV5-1 to TRBJ1-2, with D unclear. V shed 6 bases and J shed 9 bases, with 18 bases lying between them. Germline V gene sequence: CDR1 SGHRS, CDR2 YFSETQ. CDR3 size: 13 residues. The CDR3: CASTTDPKGRYTF. Here the CDR3 DNA reads TGCGCCAGCACGACGGATCCTAAGGGTCGCTACACCTTC.

V and J are TRBV12-3 or TRBV12-4 and TRBJ2-4; D gene unclear. Trimming took off 5 bases at V and 5 bases at J, with 13 bases between the two ends. CDR3 size: 14 residues. The CDR3 is CASSPTPGQNIQYF. For the CDR3, the DNA is TGTGCCAGCAGTCCAACTCCGGGCCAAAACATTCAGTACTTC.

This clonotype came up many times. The rearrangement uses TRBV5-1 and TRBJ2-5; D unclear. This CDR3 comprises 14 residues. Germline V gene data show CDR1 as SGHRS and CDR2 as YFSETQ. Trimming shortened V by 2 bases and J by 2 bases, and 10 bases separated the two germline ends. This chain's CDR3 is CASSFGGPQETQYF. CDR3 bases: TGCGCCAGCAGCTTTGGCGGTCCTCAAGAGACCCAGTACTTC.

The V gene is TRBV7-2, the J gene TRBJ2-3; no firm D call. Trimming stripped 4 bases from V and 9 bases from J, with 14 bases between. Germline V gene data show CDR1 as SGHTA and CDR2 as FQGNSA. There are 13 residues in the CDR3. The CDR3 sequence: CASSWSLGETQYF. CDR3 in DNA: TGTGCCAGCAGCTGGAGTTTGGGTGAGACGCAGTATTTT.

The chain combines TRBV4-1 with TRBJ2-3; possibly TRBD2 for D (5 bases). This CDR3 contains 15 residues. Germline CDR1 is MGHRA and CDR2 is YSYEKL. Trimming removed 5 bases at V and 5 bases at J, with 17 bases between. For the CDR3, the DNA is TGCGCCAGCAGCAATCGCGGGTCAGCAGGAGATACGCAGTATTTT. The encoded protein is CASSNRGSAGDTQYF.

The gene calls are TRBV20-1 and TRBJ1-1; TRBD1 matches 7 bases. The CDR3 has 13 amino acids. From germline, CDR1 is DFQATT and CDR2 SNEGSKA (reference sequence). J gave up 2 bases and V 3 bases, and 3 bases lay outside the gene matches. The CDR3 sequence is CSASKGGNTEAFF. The CDR3 coding sequence is TGCAGTGCTAGTAAAGGGGGCAACACTGAAGCTTTCTTT.

The gene calls are TRBV4-1 and TRBJ2-2, with 8 bases that match TRBD1. The CDR3 covers 15 residues. The germline CDR1 and CDR2 sequences are MGHRA and YSYEKL. Trimming removed 5 bases from V and 7 bases from J; junction bases left unmatched: 9. The DNA for the CDR3 is TGCGCCAGCAGCACACGGGGACAGGCCGTCGGGGAGCTGTTTTTT. Its translation: CASSTRGQAVGELFF.

This clonotype has at least ten counts. CDR3 coding DNA: TGTGCCAGCAACCACGGGGTTATCGGGAGAAGAGACGAGCAGTACTTC. Protein product: CASNHGVIGRRDEQYF. The V call is TRBV6-6, the J call TRBJ2-7; tentative D call: TRBD2 (6 bases). CDR1 is MNHNY and CDR2 is SVGAGI in the germline V gene (reference sequence). V was pared by 7 bases and J by 5 bases, with 24 bases between. The CDR3 extends over 16 amino acids.

The chain combines TRBV11-2 with TRBJ1-2; unclear D gene. This CDR3 contains 16 residues. Trimming removed 6 bases at V and 5 bases at J, with 22 bases between. Germline assignment: CDR1 SGHAT and CDR2 FQNNGV. The CDR3 nucleotides are TGTGCCAGCAGAGTAGGAAAGGGAGGTGATCTTTATGGCTACACCTTC. Translating it yields CASRVGKGGDLYGYTF.

This sequence joins TRBV5-1 and TRBJ1-2; 12 positions match TRBD1. Looked up from germline, CDR1 is SGHRS and CDR2 is YFSETQ. This CDR3 comprises 15 residues. Trimming took 4 bases from V and 2 from J; bases not matched to a gene: 3. The CDR3 DNA is TGCGCCAGCAGCACCGGGACAGGGGGCAACTATGGCTACACCTTC. It is translated as CASSTGTGGNYGYTF.

V gene TRBV29-1 combines with J gene TRBJ2-3; 11 nucleotides agree with TRBD2. The CDR3 is 15 residues long. Germline-derived CDR1 and CDR2 are SQVTM and ANQGSEA. The V and J ends lost 5 bases and 2 bases, in that order; junction bases with no gene match: 6. The CDR3, as DNA: TGCAGCGTTCATAGCGGGAGGGCCCTCACAGATACGCAGTATTTT. This codes for CSVHSGRALTDTQYF.

This clonotype turned up a few times. The rearrangement links TRBV20-1 to TRBJ2-7; TRBD1 matches 9 bases. Germline loops: CDR1 DFQATT, CDR2 SNEGSKA (reference sequence). This CDR3 is built from 15 residues. Trimming took 5 bases from V and 5 from J; bases not matched to a gene: 13. The CDR3 region is CSAGRPGTGTNEQYF. Here the CDR3 DNA reads TGCAGTGCTGGCCGTCCCGGGACAGGGACGAACGAGCAGTACTTC.

This clonotype appeared a few times. The J gene is TRBJ2-7, the V gene TRBV18, with D possibly being TRBD2 (5 bases). Germline V CDR1 and CDR2: KGHSH, LQKENI. CDR3 length equals 14 residues. The ends were cut back, 1 base at V and 3 bases at J, with 10 bases in the middle. In nucleotides, the CDR3 is TGTGCCAGCTCACCACGCGCGGGCAACTACGAGCAGTACTTC. It translates to CASSPRAGNYEQYF.

In its sample, this clonotype was seen a few times. This rearrangement joins TRBV28 to TRBJ2-1; TRBD2 matches 7 bases. Trimming cost V 9 bases and J 2 bases; bases outside gene matches: 7. Germline values: CDR1 MDHEN, CDR2 SYDVKM. The CDR3 totals 14 residues. DNA for the CDR3: TGTGCCAGTATCGCTGGGGGGGCCTACAATGAGCAGTTCTTC. Its protein is CASIAGGAYNEQFF.

V usage is TRBV20-1 and J usage is TRBJ1-5, with D possibly being TRBD1 (5 bases). The CDR3 is made up of 14 amino acids. The germline V gene encodes CDR1 DFQATT and CDR2 SNEGSKA (reference sequence). Trimming took off 0 bases at V and 2 bases at J, with 8 bases between the two ends. CDR3 region: CSARDGGGNQPQHF. CDR3 nucleotide sequence: TGCAGTGCTAGAGATGGGGGGGGCAATCAGCCCCAGCATTTT.

In its sample, this clonotype was seen many times. The chain combines TRBV28 with TRBJ2-3; a possible D gene is TRBD1 (6 bases). Germline lookup yields CDR1 MDHEN and CDR2 SYDVKM. CDR3 length: 17 residues. The V end lost 4 bases, the J end lost 4 bases, and 21 bases lay between the germline ends. The CDR3 DNA sequence: TGTGCCAGCAGTTCCCACAACAGGGACGCTCCATCAGATACGCAGTATTTT. Protein product: CASSSHNRDAPSDTQYF.

This clonotype was counted between two and nine times. The rearrangement uses TRBV27 and TRBJ2-7; the D is unclear. CDR3 length equals 14 residues. Germline V gene lookup returns CDR1 MNHEY and CDR2 SMNVEV (reference sequence). Trimming shortened V by 3 bases and J by 1 base, and 10 bases separated the two germline ends. CDR3 residues: CASSFSTGSYEQYF. Written as DNA, the CDR3 is TGTGCCAGCAGTTTTTCGACTGGATCCTACGAGCAGTACTTC.

CDR3: CSALDRYPYEQYF. CDR3 in DNA: TGCAGTGCTCTGGACAGGTACCCCTACGAGCAGTACTTC. The chain carries TRBV20-1 and TRBJ2-7, with 7 bases matching TRBD1. The CDR3 has 13 amino acids. V gave up 5 bases and J gave up 2 bases; unmatched junction bases: 6. Per germline, CDR1 DFQATT and CDR2 SNEGSKA (reference sequence).

The chain carries TRBV12-1 and TRBJ2-3; the DNA was not compared with TRBD2, the D call given in the table. TRBV12-1 is a known pseudogene. CDR3 size: 15 residues. CDR3 in DNA: TGTGCCAGCAGCCTACCGGTGGTAGCGGGGGATACGCAGTATTTT. It codes for CASSLPVVAGDTQYF.